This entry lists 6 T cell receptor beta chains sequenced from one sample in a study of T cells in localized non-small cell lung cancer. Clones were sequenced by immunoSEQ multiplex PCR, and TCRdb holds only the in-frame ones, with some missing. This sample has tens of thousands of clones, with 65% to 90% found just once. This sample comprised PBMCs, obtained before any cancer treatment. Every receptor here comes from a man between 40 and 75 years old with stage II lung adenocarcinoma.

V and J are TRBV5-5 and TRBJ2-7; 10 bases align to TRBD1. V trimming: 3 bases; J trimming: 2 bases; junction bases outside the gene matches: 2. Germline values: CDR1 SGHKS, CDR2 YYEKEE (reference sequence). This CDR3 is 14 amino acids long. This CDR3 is CASSWGTGAYEQYF. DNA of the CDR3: TGTGCCAGCAGCTGGGGGACAGGGGCCTACGAGCAGTACTTC.

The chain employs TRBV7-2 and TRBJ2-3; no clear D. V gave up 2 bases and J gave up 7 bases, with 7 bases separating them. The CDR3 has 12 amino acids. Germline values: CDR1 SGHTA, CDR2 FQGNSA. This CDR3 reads CASSLRENTQYF. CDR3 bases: TGTGCCAGCAGCTTACGAGAAAATACGCAGTATTTT.

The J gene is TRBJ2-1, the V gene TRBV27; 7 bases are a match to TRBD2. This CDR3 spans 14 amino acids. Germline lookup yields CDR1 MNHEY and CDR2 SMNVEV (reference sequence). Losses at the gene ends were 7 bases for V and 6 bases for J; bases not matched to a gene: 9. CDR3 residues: CASMREPFPNEQFF. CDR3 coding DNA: TGTGCCAGCATGCGGGAGCCTTTCCCCAATGAGCAGTTCTTC.

CDR3: CASSTVAGGPNEQFF. In nucleotides, the CDR3 is TGTGCCAGCAGTACCGTTGCGGGAGGGCCTAATGAGCAGTTCTTC. The chain recombines TRBV6-6 with TRBJ2-1, with 9 bases matching TRBD2. The CDR3 runs to 15 residues. V was clipped by 5 bases and J by 7 bases; unmatched bases: 9. Germline-derived CDR1 and CDR2 are MNHNY and SVGAGI (reference sequence).

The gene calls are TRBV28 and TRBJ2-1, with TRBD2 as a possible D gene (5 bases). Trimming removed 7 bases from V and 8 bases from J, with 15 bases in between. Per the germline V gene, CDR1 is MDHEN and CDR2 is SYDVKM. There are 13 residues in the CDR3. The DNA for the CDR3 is TGTGCCAGCAACCGATATACCGGGGATGAGCAGTTCTTC. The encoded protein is CASNRYTGDEQFF.

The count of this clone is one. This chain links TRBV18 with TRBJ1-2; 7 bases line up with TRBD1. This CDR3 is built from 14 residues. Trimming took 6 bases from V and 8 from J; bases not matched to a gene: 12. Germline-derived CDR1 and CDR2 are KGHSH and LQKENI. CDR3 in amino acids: CASSLGQVESGYTF. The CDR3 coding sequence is TGTGCCAGCTCGCTCGGACAGGTAGAGAGCGGCTACACCTTC.